This passage covers 22 T cell receptor beta chains from one sample sequenced in a study of high-grade serous ovarian cancer treatment subgroups. The table came from immunoSEQ multiplex PCR; TCRdb's copy has only in-frame clones and leaves some out. The profile shows more than 6,500 clones, around 79% of them singletons. The tumor samples were collected prior to definitive surgery or chemotherapy. Sequenced input: tumor tissue. These receptors came from a human donor with high-grade serous ovarian cancer.

This chain joins TRBV5-4 and TRBJ1-2; 8 bases are a match to TRBD1. This CDR3 region has 14 residues. J lost 5 bases, V lost 4 bases, and 7 bases had no gene match. The V gene's germline CDR1 is SGHNT and CDR2 YYREEE (reference sequence). The CDR3 protein is CASSAGQEAYGYTF. CDR3 in DNA: TGTGCCAGCAGCGCGGGACAGGAGGCATATGGCTACACCTTC.

The V and J genes are TRBV29-1 and TRBJ2-5; D ambiguous. The J call may be wrong; the DNA end is better matched by TRBJ2-7. In germline, CDR1 is SQVTM, CDR2 ANQGSEA. The CDR3 consists of 13 residues. DNA for the CDR3: TGCAGCGTTGAAACACCGGCGGTCCACGAGCAGTACTTC. The encoded protein is CSVETPAVHEQYF.

A few counts support this clone. The chain links TRBV5-1 to TRBJ2-7; 11 bases are a match to TRBD1. The CDR3 runs to 14 residues. V shed 3 bases, J shed 6 bases, and the junction held 5 bases outside the gene matches. The germline CDR1 and CDR2 sequences are SGHRS and YFSETQ. CDR3 in amino acids: CASSWGQGVGEQYF. For the CDR3, the DNA is TGCGCCAGCAGCTGGGGACAGGGGGTAGGCGAGCAGTACTTC. Complete variable domain (other parts from reference TRBV5-1 and TRBJ2-7): KAGVTQTPRYLIKTRGQQVTLSCSPISGHRSVSWYQQTPGQGLQFLFEYFSETQRNKGNFPGRFSGRQFSNSRSEMNVSTLELGDSALYLCASSWGQGVGEQYFGPGTRLTVT.

This clone was found a few times. The chain carries TRBV29-1 and TRBJ1-1, with D possibly TRBD1 on 6 matching bases. The CDR3 has 12 amino acids. Germline values: CDR1 SQVTM, CDR2 ANQGSEA. Trimming left V 6 bases short and J 3 bases short, with 11 bases between. The CDR3 bases are TGCAGCGTGAAGGGGGGGTACACTGAAGCTTTCTTT. Translating gives CSVKGGYTEAFF. The complete variable domain, with remaining parts taken from reference TRBV29-1 and TRBJ1-1, reads SAVISQKPSRDICQRGTSLTIQCQVDSQVTMMFWYRQQPGQSLTLIATANQGSEATYESGFVIDKFPISRPNLTFSTLTVSNMSPEDSSIYLCSVKGGYTEAFFGQGTRLTVV.

Turning to this clone: Its ends do not fully match the called genes, so a read error is possible. V gene TRBV5-1 combines with J gene TRBJ2-3, with 8 bases aligning to TRBD2. The germline CDR1 and CDR2 sequences are SGHRS and YFSETQ. This CDR3 spans 13 amino acids. In DNA form, the CDR3 reads TGCGCCAGCAGCCGAAGTAGCGGGGCGGACGCCGTATTT. Translated: CASSRSSGADAVF.

This clone appeared a single time. This chain uses TRBV6-6 with TRBJ2-7, with D possibly matching TRBD2 (6 bases). Trimming stripped 7 bases from V and 2 bases from J, with 15 bases between. The V gene's germline CDR1 is MNHNY and CDR2 SVGAGI (reference sequence). The CDR3 loop spans 14 amino acids. The CDR3, as DNA: TGTGCCAGCAAAGTAGCGGCCGCCGCCTACGAGCAGTACTTC. Its translation is CASKVAAAAYEQYF.

The chain is built from TRBV28 and TRBJ1-5, with D perhaps matching TRBD1 (5 bases). Germline CDR1 MDHEN, CDR2 SYDVKM. The CDR3 extends over 15 amino acids. V was trimmed by 8 bases and J by 11 bases, leaving 25 bases between them. The CDR3 here is CASCYDLGGRSAQHF. The CDR3 DNA sequence: TGTGCCAGCTGTTACGACCTGGGGGGGAGGTCGGCCCAGCATTTT.

J is TRBJ2-1 and V is TRBV5-1, with 7 bases identical to TRBD1. J gave up 8 bases and V 3 bases, and 11 bases lay outside the gene matches. The length of the CDR3 is 15 residues. CDR1 and CDR2 (germline): SGHRS, YFSETQ. CDR3 in amino acids: CASSYRDSGRDEQFF. In DNA, the CDR3 is TGCGCCAGCAGCTACCGGGACAGTGGGCGCGATGAGCAGTTCTTC.

The V gene is TRBV14, the J gene TRBJ2-7; the D gene is possibly TRBD2 (5 bases). Per germline, CDR1 SGHDN and CDR2 FVKESK. This CDR3 has 11 residues. V was cut by 3 bases and J by 6 bases, with 6 bases left in between. The CDR3 nucleotides are TGTGCCAGCAGCCACGGGGTCGAGCAGTACTTC. This translates into CASSHGVEQYF.

The gene calls are TRBV7-2 and TRBJ2-5; 8 nucleotides align to TRBD1. The length of the CDR3 is 15 residues. Per germline, CDR1 SGHTA and CDR2 FQGNSA. Trimming at V came to 0 bases and at J to 2 bases, leaving 2 bases not matched to a gene. CDR3 DNA sequence: TGTGCCAGCAGCTTAGCGGGACAGGCACAAGAGACCCAGTACTTC. Its protein product is CASSLAGQAQETQYF.

V usage is TRBV7-2 and J usage is TRBJ1-2; D is perhaps TRBD1 (5 bases). Germline V CDR1 and CDR2: SGHTA, FQGNSA. Trimming took 5 bases from V and 6 from J, leaving 10 bases between them. The CDR3 runs 12 residues. The chain's CDR3 is CASSLRVNGYTF. The DNA for the CDR3 is TGTGCCAGCAGCCTCAGGGTAAATGGCTACACCTTC.

V gene TRBV7-9 combines with J gene TRBJ2-5; D not certain. CDR1 and CDR2 from the germline V gene are SEHNR and FQNEAQ (reference sequence). V lost 0 bases and J 2 bases, leaving 7 bases between the germline ends. This CDR3 region has 14 residues. CDR3 sequence reads: CASSLALDQETQYF. CDR3 bases: TGTGCCAGCAGCTTAGCGTTAGATCAAGAGACCCAGTACTTC.

The genes are TRBV15 and TRBJ2-1, with 7 bases fitting TRBD2. Germline CDR1 and CDR2: LNHNV and YYDKDF (reference sequence). The CDR3 loop spans 14 amino acids. J was trimmed by 8 bases and V by 3 bases; bases with no gene match: 7. CDR3 in DNA: TGTGCCACCAGCAGCCAGCGGGGAAGTGATGAGCAGTTCTTC. This gives the protein CATSSQRGSDEQFF.

J is TRBJ2-1 and V is TRBV9; 8 bases agree with TRBD2. V was pared by 2 bases and J by 3 bases, with 4 bases of the junction left unmatched. This CDR3 is built from 15 residues. Germline CDR1 is SGDLS and CDR2 is YYNGEE. The CDR3 region is CASSVQSGGYNEQFF. CDR3 in DNA: TGTGCCAGCAGCGTCCAAAGCGGGGGCTACAATGAGCAGTTCTTC.

The CDR3 DNA follows: TGCGCCACCCGGCCCACCTTGGGGTACAATGAGCAGTTCTTC. Its protein is CATRPTLGYNEQFF. The chain couples TRBV5-1 to TRBJ2-1; D gene ambiguous. Trimming stripped 9 bases from V and 4 bases from J, with 17 bases between. This CDR3 comprises 14 residues. CDR1 SGHRS and CDR2 YFSETQ come from the germline V gene.

This sequence joins TRBV5-6 and TRBJ2-2; D gene unclear. The CDR3 length is 16 residues. Deletions cut 2 bases from V and 0 bases from J, with 11 bases between. Germline CDR1 reads SGHDT; CDR2 reads YYEEEE. The CDR3 nucleotides read TGTGCCAGCAGCTTTTTTGACGGAACGAACACCGGGGAGCTGTTTTTT. It specifies CASSFFDGTNTGELFF.

The table lists this clone with a count of one. The V call is TRBV28, the J call TRBJ2-7; 7 bases align to TRBD2. The CDR3 spans 15 residues. Germline V gene lookup returns CDR1 MDHEN and CDR2 SYDVKM. V was pared by 7 bases and J by 2 bases, with 11 bases of the junction left unmatched. CDR3 amino acids: CASTPGMAGAYEQYF. CDR3 nucleotides: TGTGCCAGCACCCCCGGCATGGCGGGAGCCTACGAGCAGTACTTC.

The chain has TRBV5-8 and TRBJ1-6, with TRBD1 matching 8 bases. CDR1 is SGHTS and CDR2 is YDEGEE in the germline V gene. The CDR3 totals 15 residues. J was trimmed by 9 bases and V by 0 bases; bases with no gene match: 5. CDR3 DNA: TGTGCCAGCAGCTTGGGACAGGGGTTCCGTTCACCCCTCCACTTT. This codes for CASSLGQGFRSPLHF. The variable domain in full, completed from reference TRBV5-8 and TRBJ1-6, reads EAGVTQSPTHLIKTRGQQATLRCSPISGHTSVYWYQQALGLGLQFLLWYDEGEERNRGNFPPRFSGRQFPNYSSELNVNALELEDSALYLCASSLGQGFRSPLHFGNGTRLTVT.

This rearrangement joins TRBV9 to TRBJ2-1; TRBD1 matches at 7 bases. This CDR3 comprises 13 residues. Unmatched junction bases numbered 13, after V lost 4 bases and J lost 15 bases. Germline assignment: CDR1 SGDLS and CDR2 YYNGEE. The DNA for the CDR3 is TGTGCCAGCAGCTTCCAACTACAGGGGAGACTGTTCTTC. It encodes CASSFQLQGRLFF.

The rearrangement links TRBV7-2 to TRBJ2-5; 7 bases match TRBD1. The junction had 14 bases not matched to a gene; V was cut back by 5 bases and J by 5 bases. The CDR3 extends over 16 amino acids. Looked up from germline, CDR1 is SGHTA and CDR2 is FQGNSA. Written as DNA, the CDR3 is TGTGCCAGCAGCCTTTACCTTACAACAGGGGAGGAGACCCAGTACTTC. This gives the protein CASSLYLTTGEETQYF.

CDR3 protein: CASSLGDRVAADTQYF. The CDR3 nucleotides are TGTGCCAGCAGCTTAGGGGACAGGGTGGCCGCAGATACGCAGTATTTT. The rearrangement uses TRBV7-2 and TRBJ2-3; 9 bases match TRBD1. CDR1 is SGHTA and CDR2 is FQGNSA in the germline V gene. There are 16 residues in the CDR3. V lost 1 base and J lost 4; bases outside the gene matches: 6.

The rearrangement joins TRBV28 to TRBJ1-1; D remains ambiguous. Between the trimmed V and J ends, which lost 8 bases and 2 bases, there was a span of 6 bases. Germline CDR1 MDHEN, CDR2 SYDVKM. The CDR3 is 11 amino acids. CDR3 protein: CASLINTEAFF. The CDR3 DNA is TGTGCCAGCCTAATAAACACTGAAGCTTTCTTT.